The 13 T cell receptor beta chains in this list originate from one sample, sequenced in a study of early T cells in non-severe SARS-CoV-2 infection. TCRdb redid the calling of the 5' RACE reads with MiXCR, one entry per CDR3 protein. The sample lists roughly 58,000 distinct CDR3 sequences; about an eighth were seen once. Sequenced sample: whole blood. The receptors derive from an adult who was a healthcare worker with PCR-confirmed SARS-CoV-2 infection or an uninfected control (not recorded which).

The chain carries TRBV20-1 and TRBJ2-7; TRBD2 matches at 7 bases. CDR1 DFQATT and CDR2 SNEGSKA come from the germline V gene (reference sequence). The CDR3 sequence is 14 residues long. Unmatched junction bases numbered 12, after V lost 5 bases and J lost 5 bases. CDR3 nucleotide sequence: TGCAGTGCTGCTCGAGGGCGGGGGAGAGACGAGCAGTACTTC. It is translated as CSAARGRGRDEQYF.

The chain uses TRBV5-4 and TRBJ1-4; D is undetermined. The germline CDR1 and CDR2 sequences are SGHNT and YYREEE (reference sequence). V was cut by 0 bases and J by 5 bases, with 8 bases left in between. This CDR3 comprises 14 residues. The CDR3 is CASSLDSLNEKLFF. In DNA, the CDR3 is TGTGCCAGCAGCTTGGACAGCTTGAATGAAAAACTGTTTTTT.

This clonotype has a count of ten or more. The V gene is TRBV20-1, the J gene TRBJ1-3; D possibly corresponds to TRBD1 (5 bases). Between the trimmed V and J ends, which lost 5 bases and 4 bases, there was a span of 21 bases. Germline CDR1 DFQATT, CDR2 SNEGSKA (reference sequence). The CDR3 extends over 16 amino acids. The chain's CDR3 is CSAFLPGPTSGNTIYF. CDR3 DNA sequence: TGCAGTGCTTTCTTGCCGGGACCTACCTCCGGAAACACCATATATTTT.

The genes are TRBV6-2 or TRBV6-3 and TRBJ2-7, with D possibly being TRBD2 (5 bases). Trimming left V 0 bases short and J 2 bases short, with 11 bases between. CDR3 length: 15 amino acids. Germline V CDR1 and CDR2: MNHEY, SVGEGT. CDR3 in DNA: TGTGCCAGCAGTTACTCTACGGCGGGCCCCTACGAGCAGTACTTC. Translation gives CASSYSTAGPYEQYF.

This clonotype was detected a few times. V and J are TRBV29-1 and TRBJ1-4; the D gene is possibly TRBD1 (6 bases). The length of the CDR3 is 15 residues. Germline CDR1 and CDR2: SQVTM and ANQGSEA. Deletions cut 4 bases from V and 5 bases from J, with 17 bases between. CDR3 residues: CSVGLPGGLNEKLFF. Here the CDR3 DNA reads TGCAGCGTTGGACTACCCGGGGGCCTAAATGAAAAACTGTTTTTT. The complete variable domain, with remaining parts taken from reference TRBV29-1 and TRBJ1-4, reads SAVISQKPSRDICQRGTSLTIQCQVDSQVTMMFWYRQQPGQSLTLIATANQGSEATYESGFVIDKFPISRPNLTFSTLTVSNMSPEDSSIYLCSVGLPGGLNEKLFFGSGTQLSVL.

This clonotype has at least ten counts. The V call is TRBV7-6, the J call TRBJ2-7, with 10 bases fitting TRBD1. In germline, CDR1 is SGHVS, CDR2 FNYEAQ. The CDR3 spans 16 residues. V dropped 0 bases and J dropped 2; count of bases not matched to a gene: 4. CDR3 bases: TGTGCCAGCAGCTTAGCCCCGGGACAGGGGACCTACGAGCAGTACTTC. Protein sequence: CASSLAPGQGTYEQYF.

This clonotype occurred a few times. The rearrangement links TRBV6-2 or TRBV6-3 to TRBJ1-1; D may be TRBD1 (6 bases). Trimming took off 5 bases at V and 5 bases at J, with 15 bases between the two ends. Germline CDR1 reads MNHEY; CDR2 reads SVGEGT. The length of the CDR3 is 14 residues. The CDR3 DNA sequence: TGTGCCAGCAGTCCACAGGGAGGGAGGACTGAAGCTTTCTTT. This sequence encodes CASSPQGGRTEAFF.

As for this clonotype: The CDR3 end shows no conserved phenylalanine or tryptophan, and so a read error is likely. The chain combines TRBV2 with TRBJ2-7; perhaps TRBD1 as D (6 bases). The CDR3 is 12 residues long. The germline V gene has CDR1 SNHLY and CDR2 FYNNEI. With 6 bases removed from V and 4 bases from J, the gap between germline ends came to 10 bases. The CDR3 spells CASRNDRYEQYL. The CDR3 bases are TGTGCCAGCAGAAACGACAGGTACGAGCAGTACTTA.

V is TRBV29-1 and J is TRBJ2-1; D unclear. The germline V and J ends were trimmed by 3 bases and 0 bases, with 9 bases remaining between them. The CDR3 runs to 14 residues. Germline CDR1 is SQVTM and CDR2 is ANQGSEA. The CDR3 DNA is TGCAGCGTTGAGGCGGACGGCTCCTACAATGAGCAGTTCTTC. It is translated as CSVEADGSYNEQFF.

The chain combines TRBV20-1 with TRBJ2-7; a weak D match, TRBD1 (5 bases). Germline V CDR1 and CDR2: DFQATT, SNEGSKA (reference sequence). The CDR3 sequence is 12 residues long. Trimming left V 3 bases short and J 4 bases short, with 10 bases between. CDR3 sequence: CSASLREYEQYF. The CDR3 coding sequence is TGCAGTGCTAGTCTCAGGGAATACGAGCAGTACTTC.

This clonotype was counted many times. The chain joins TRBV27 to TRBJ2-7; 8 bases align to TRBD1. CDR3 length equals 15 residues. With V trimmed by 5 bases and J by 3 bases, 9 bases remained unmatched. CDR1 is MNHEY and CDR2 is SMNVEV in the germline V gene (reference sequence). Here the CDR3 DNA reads TGTGCCAGCAGTCAATCCGGGACAGGACTCTACGAGCAGTACTTC. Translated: CASSQSGTGLYEQYF.

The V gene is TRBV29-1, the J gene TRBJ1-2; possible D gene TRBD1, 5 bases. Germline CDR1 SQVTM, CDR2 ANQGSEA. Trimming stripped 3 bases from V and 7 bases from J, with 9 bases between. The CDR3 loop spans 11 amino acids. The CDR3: CSVDRAGGYTF. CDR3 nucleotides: TGCAGCGTTGACAGGGCCGGTGGCTACACCTTC.

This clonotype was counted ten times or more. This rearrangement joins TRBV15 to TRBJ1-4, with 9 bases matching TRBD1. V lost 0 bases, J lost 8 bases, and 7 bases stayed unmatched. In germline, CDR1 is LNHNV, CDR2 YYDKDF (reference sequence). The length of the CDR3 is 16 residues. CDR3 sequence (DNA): TGTGCCACCAGCAGAGAGTTGAACAGGGGGCGCGAAAAACTGTTTTTT. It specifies CATSRELNRGREKLFF. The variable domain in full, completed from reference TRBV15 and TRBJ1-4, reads DAMVIQNPRYQVTQFGKPVTLSCSQTLNHNVMYWYQQKSSQAPKLLFHYYDKDFNNEADTPDNFQSRRPNTSFCFLDIRSPGLGDTAMYLCATSRELNRGREKLFFGSGTQLSVL.